This entry concerns a single T cell receptor beta chain. The junction had 7 bases not matched to a gene; V was cut back by 6 bases and J by 5 bases. CDR3 length: 14 residues. CDR1 is MDHEN, CDR2 SYDVKM, per germline. How the authors handled the data: How many nucleated cells were present was estimated from reference gene primer amplification. Produced via immunoSEQ multiplex PCR; TCRdb's table is partial and in-frame only. That table supplies the V and J calls and clone size; D and trimming were determined from the DNA. The data show about 58,000 clones, with about 90% seen just once and around an eighth held by the top ten. The data were taken from a study of blood T cell repertoires in COVID-19. Background on the study: Acute and convalescent COVID-19 specimens originated in the United States, Italy and Spain. The cDNA or gDNA used as material had been derived from T cells, B-cell-depleted T cells, or PBMCs.

The source material was peripheral blood. This TCR derives from a man aged 55 to 69 with active COVID-19. The V gene is TRBV28, the J gene TRBJ2-7; TRBD2 agrees at 10 bases. CDR3 loop: CASRLSGGRDEQYF. The DNA for the CDR3 is TGTGCCAGCAGACTTAGCGGGGGGAGGGACGAGCAGTACTTC.